Listed below are T cell receptor beta chains from one sample, sequenced in a study of T-cell reconstitution after alpha-beta-depleted transplantation in children. Each CDR3 protein gets one entry after TCRdb re-called the PCR reads with MiXCR. The data contain some 130,000 distinct CDR3 sequences, 9.7% of them singletons. The sequences come from PBMCs, mostly from graft donor cells, collected 180 days after TCRalphabeta/CD19-depleted stem cell transplant. The source of these receptors is a girl less than two years old who had a stem cell transplant for combined immunodeficiency, so the T cells may come from the graft donor. The CDR3 runs from the conserved cysteine through the conserved F or W. The D gene is left open where the match is weak. The size entry is marked missing in some rows and otherwise reads once, few, many or a size class.

abundance	d_gene	v_gene	j_gene	CDR3nt	CDR3aa
few	TRBD1	TRBV12-3/TRBV12-4	TRBJ2-2	TGTGCCAGCAGTTTACAAGGACAGGGGTTCGGGGAGCTGTTTTTT	CASSLQGQGFGELFF
-	TRBD2	TRBV11-3	TRBJ2-1	TGTGCCAGCAGCTTGAGACTAGCGTACAATGAGCAGTTCTTC	CASSLRLAYNEQFF
-	-	TRBV7-2	TRBJ2-2	TGTGCCAGCAGCGCCACCCGGGGGAGCACCGGGGAGCTGTTTTTT	CASSATRGSTGELFF
-	-	TRBV20-1	TRBJ2-7	TGCAGTGCTAGGACGGCAAGCTCCTACGAGCAGTACTTC	CSARTASSYEQYF
many	-	TRBV7-2	TRBJ2-3	TGTGCCAGCAGCTTAAGTGGGAGGACAGATACGCAGTATTTT	CASSLSGRTDTQYF
few	-	TRBV28	TRBJ1-5	TGTGCCAGCAGTTTATCCCCCGGGCCTTCGACTCAGCCCCAGCATTTT	CASSLSPGPSTQPQHF
-	-	TRBV5-1	TRBJ1-2	TGCGCCAGCAGCTTAGTTGGACAGTCTCGCTACACCTTC	CASSLVGQSRYTF
-	-	TRBV30	TRBJ2-3	TGTGCCTCCCATGGGTCCACAGATACGCAGTATTTT	CASHGSTDTQYF
-	-	TRBV12-3/TRBV12-4	TRBJ2-7	TGTGCCAGCAGGGGATCGACTTACGAGCAGTACTTC	CASRGSTYEQYF
-	TRBD1	TRBV6-2/TRBV6-3	TRBJ1-5	TGTGCCAGCAGTGACAGGGGAAGGGTCAATCAGCCCCAGCATTTT	CASSDRGRVNQPQHF
-	-	TRBV10-3	TRBJ2-5	TGTGCCATCAGTGAGTGGCCAGCGGAGCTCCAAGAGACCCAGTACTTC	CAISEWPAELQETQYF
-	-	TRBV3-1	TRBJ1-5	TGTGCCAGCAGCCAAGATCATAGGGGCAATCAGCCCCAGCATTTT	CASSQDHRGNQPQHF
-	-	TRBV20-1	TRBJ2-1	TGCAGTGCTAGACAGCCCAACAATGAGCAGTTCTTC	CSARQPNNEQFF
many	TRBD2	TRBV20-1	TRBJ2-5	TGCAGTGCTAGAGATGCTAGCGGGAGGGGAGAGACCCAGTACTTC	CSARDASGRGETQYF
-	TRBD1	TRBV5-1	TRBJ2-4	TGCGCCAGCAGCGCGGGACAGGGACAGTACTTC	CASSAGQGQYF
-	-	TRBV29-1	TRBJ2-2	TGCAGCGTTGATCTTAGCAGTCGTGGCCCCGGGGAGCTGTTTTTT	CSVDLSSRGPGELFF
few	-	TRBV20-1	TRBJ2-5	TGCAGTGCTAGAGGTCGGGGGACCCAGTACTTC	CSARGRGTQYF
few	TRBD1	TRBV20-1	TRBJ1-2	TGCAGTGCTCGACAGGGGGGAAACTATGGCTACACCTTC	CSARQGGNYGYTF
few	-	TRBV12-3/TRBV12-4	TRBJ1-6	TGTGCCAGCAGCCGTGAAGTACCTTATAATTCACCCCTCCACTTT	CASSREVPYNSPLHF
few	-	TRBV12-3/TRBV12-4	TRBJ2-1	TGTGCCAGCAGTTTGCGCAGGAGCTCCTACAATGAGCAGTTCTTC	CASSLRRSSYNEQFF
-	-	TRBV18	TRBJ2-7	TGTGCCAGCTCACCCCGGGGCCTTTACGAGCAGTACTTC	CASSPRGLYEQYF
-	-	TRBV28	TRBJ1-1	TGTGCCAGCATCATGAGACCGGGAGTGGCTGAAGCTTTCTTT	CASIMRPGVAEAFF
few	TRBD2	TRBV20-1	TRBJ2-3	TGCAGTGCTAGAGGAACGAAGCGGGAGGGATTCACAGATACGCAGTATTTT	CSARGTKREGFTDTQYF
-	-	TRBV20-1	TRBJ2-5	TGCAGTGCTGCGGTTGGTCAGACCCAGTACTTC	CSAAVGQTQYF
-	-	TRBV7-9	TRBJ2-1	TGTGCCAGCAGCTTATATAAAGAAGGGACGCAGTTCTTC	CASSLYKEGTQFF
-	TRBD2	TRBV27	TRBJ2-2	TGTGCCAGCAGTCCAGCTAGCGGGTCTGACACCGGGGAGCTGTTTTTT	CASSPASGSDTGELFF
-	TRBD1	TRBV29-1	TRBJ2-7	TGCAGCGTTCGTCCTCGGCCGGACAGGGCGTACGAGCAGTACTTC	CSVRPRPDRAYEQYF
-	-	TRBV27	TRBJ1-5	TGTGCCAGCAGTTTACTCCGGGACCAGCCCCAGCATTTT	CASSLLRDQPQHF
few	-	TRBV29-1	TRBJ2-1	TGCAGCGTCCTACAGGGCCCCTACAATGAGCAGTTCTTC	CSVLQGPYNEQFF
few	-	TRBV12-3/TRBV12-4	TRBJ2-6	TGTGCCAGCAGTTCTCCCCCTGGGGCCAACGTCCTGACTTTC	CASSSPPGANVLTF
few	-	TRBV19	TRBJ2-7	TGTGCCAGTAGTCTTCGGGGGACAGAAACCACTTACGAGCAGTACTTC	CASSLRGTETTYEQYF
-	TRBD2	TRBV29-1	TRBJ2-3	TGCAGCGTTTCATTAGCGGGAGGGCCAAATACGCAGTATTTT	CSVSLAGGPNTQYF
-	TRBD2	TRBV5-1	TRBJ2-1	TGCGCCAGCAGCTCCCCTTGGGGAGGACTAGTCGGCAATGAGCAGTTCTTC	CASSSPWGGLVGNEQFF
many	-	TRBV29-1	TRBJ2-5	TGCAGCGCCTTTAACTTACTGTTCGGAGAGACCCAGTACTTC	CSAFNLLFGETQYF
many	-	TRBV6-2/TRBV6-3	TRBJ2-4	TGTGCCAGCCGCCGTATAGCCAAAAACATTCAGTACTTC	CASRRIAKNIQYF
few	-	TRBV28	TRBJ1-5	TGTGCCAGCAGTCGCGACAGGAATCAGCCCCAGCATTTT	CASSRDRNQPQHF
many	-	TRBV6-2/TRBV6-3	TRBJ1-5	TGTGCCAGCAGCTCGCAGAACAATCAGCCCCAGCATTTT	CASSSQNNQPQHF
-	TRBD1	TRBV5-6	TRBJ1-5	TGTGCCAGCAGCTCTGACGTCATGTCGACAGGGGCCAATCAGCCCCAGCATTTT	CASSSDVMSTGANQPQHF
few	TRBD1	TRBV27	TRBJ1-4	TGTGCCAGCAGCCCGACAGGGGCGCATGAAAAACTGTTTTTT	CASSPTGAHEKLFF
-	-	TRBV29-1	TRBJ1-1	TGCAGCATCCATCACGGACGGGCTTTCTTT	CSIHHGRAFF
few	TRBD2	TRBV20-1	TRBJ2-1	TGCAGTGCTAGAGATTTTAGCGGGGGGAGGAATGAGCAGTTCTTC	CSARDFSGGRNEQFF
-	-	TRBV30	TRBJ2-7	TGTGCCTGGAGGGACATATACTACGAGCAGTACTTC	CAWRDIYYEQYF
-	TRBD1	TRBV19	TRBJ2-3	TGTGCCAGTAGTAGAAAGACAGGGTGGACAGATACGCAGTATTTT	CASSRKTGWTDTQYF
few	-	TRBV5-5	TRBJ2-7	TGTGCCAGCAGCTTGGCCCAGGGCAGCCTCTACTACGAGCAGTACTTC	CASSLAQGSLYYEQYF
few	-	TRBV16	TRBJ1-2	TGTGCCAGCAGCCACCCCTTTAAGGTGAACTATGGCTACACCTTC	CASSHPFKVNYGYTF
few	-	TRBV20-1	TRBJ2-1	TGCAGTGCACGCAGGAGGGCGAGCTCCTACAATGAGCAGTTCTTC	CSARRRASSYNEQFF
-	-	TRBV29-1	TRBJ2-2	TGCAGCGCGCCCCCCGGGACCGGGGAGCTGTTTTTT	CSAPPGTGELFF
many	-	TRBV29-1	TRBJ1-2	TGCAGCGTTGACACGGAGGGCTACACCTTC	CSVDTEGYTF
-	-	TRBV12-3/TRBV12-4	TRBJ2-7	TGTGCCAGCAGTCCCCGGGCATTCTCCCCGAGTTACGAGCAGTACTTC	CASSPRAFSPSYEQYF
-	-	TRBV29-1	TRBJ2-3	TGCAGCGTTGGCCGTATCGTAGATACGCAGTATTTT	CSVGRIVDTQYF
-	TRBD2	TRBV6-2/TRBV6-3	TRBJ2-1	TGTGCCAGCAGGCCAAGGACTAGCGGGACCTACAATGAGCAGTTCTTC	CASRPRTSGTYNEQFF